This TCR beta chain was captured by sequencing in a study of cytomegalovirus exposure and HLA in healthy donors. Findings and caveats of the study: Confirmation in vitro established that a few CMV-associated chains were specific for CMV antigens. Investigators reported 150 to 200 TCR beta chains as tied to cytomegalovirus.

Measured with immunoSEQ multiplex PCR; TCRdb has only the in-frame clones, and not every one. Of 140,000 to 150,000 clones in the sample, approximately 90% are singletons; the top ten hold about 0.75%. This clone has a single count. Its antigen is undetermined. The CDR3 extends over 18 amino acids. Germline V gene data show CDR1 as LNHNV and CDR2 as YYDKDF (reference sequence). V lost 0 bases to trimming and J lost 0 bases; unmatched junction nucleotides: 8. The chain recombines TRBV15 with TRBJ1-5; 7 bases match TRBD1. Specimen: PBMCs. This TCR was sampled from a man between 18 and 35 years old in good health and CMV-seronegative. This chain's CDR3 is CATSRDVLGQHSNQPQHF. The CDR3 DNA reads TGTGCCACCAGCAGAGATGTTCTGGGACAGCATAGCAATCAGCCCCAGCATTTT.